The present T cell receptor beta chain was sequenced within a study of response to subunit inactivated influenza vaccine (dated by TCRdb to the late 2010s). Regarding the complete study: To follow how T cells responded to a trivalent subunit inactivated influenza vaccine, the researchers relied on deep quantitative profiling of the T cell receptor repertoire. General findings and caveats noted by the study authors: It was suggested by the authors that each seasonal influenza vaccination may recruit only a limited number of new T cells.

V drops 5 bases and J drops 7 bases, leaving 20 bases in between. From cysteine to phenylalanine, the CDR3 is 15 amino acids long. Only CDR3 DNA is held: 45 bases, read in frame from base 1. Taken from the germline V gene, the CDR1 and CDR2 loops are SQVTM and ANQGSEA. The library was generated by RT-PCR. The reads were generated on an Illumina HiSeq 2500. The public reads were run again by TCRdb, first through fastp at Q25 and then through MiXCR, and only productive beta chains were kept. Rows are unified per CDR3 protein, each entry keeping the most common DNA and genes. Counted in this sample were 590,000 or so distinct CDR3 sequences; 11% to 15% of them appeared once. The top ten clones comprise roughly 7.2% of the sample. A few counts support this clonotype. This clone's antigen is unknown. Base qualities were left out, and no much larger clone turns up one base away.

Sequencing used PBMCs from blood, obtained 14 to 15 days before vaccination. The receptor was derived from a man aged 50-60 years who received an inactivated influenza vaccine. Donor details come from another sample of the same person, matched by shared clones. This chain joins TRBV29-1 to TRBJ2-2; perhaps TRBD1 is the D gene, with 5 bases matching. The CDR3 protein sequence reads: CSVIQGRVDNGELFF. The DNA sequence is given as TGCAGCGTTATTCAGGGCAGGGTTGATAACGGGGAGCTGTTTTTT.